This is a list of T cell receptor beta chains from one sample in a study of Ad26.COV2.S vaccination and SARS-CoV-2 variants. Generated by immunoSEQ multiplex PCR, the TCRdb table keeps only in-frame clones and is missing some. The repertoire has more than 150,000 clones, 87% of them found once; the top ten carry around 6.1%. Sample: peripheral blood, taken after recovery from COVID-19. All receptors come from a human donor who had recovered from COVID-19. Each CDR3 is given with its conserved first and last residue. D genes are given only for firm matches. Size tells how often a clone was seen (once, few, many) or the class of an expanded clone, and some rows leave it out.

cdr3_aa cdr3_nt v_call clone_size j_call d_call
CSASRDNGYTF TGCAGTGCTTCCCGGGATAATGGCTACACCTTC TRBV20-1 NA TRBJ1-2 NA
CASSASSSADTQYF TGCGCCAGCAGCGCGTCCTCTAGCGCAGATACGCAGTATTTT TRBV5-1 NA TRBJ2-3 NA
CASSRGQGRKNIQYF TGTGCCAGCAGCCGAGGACAGGGGAGGAAAAACATTCAGTACTTC TRBV5-8 few TRBJ2-4 TRBD1
CASSRLGQINEKLFF TGCGCCAGCAGCAGGTTGGGACAGATTAATGAAAAACTGTTTTTT TRBV5-1 NA TRBJ1-4 TRBD1
CASSIWDGDQPQHF TGTGCCAGTAGTATATGGGACGGCGATCAGCCCCAGCATTTT TRBV19 NA TRBJ1-5 NA
CASSLASGSSDTQYF TGTGCCAGCAGCTTGGCTAGCGGGAGCTCAGATACGCAGTATTTT TRBV5-4 NA TRBJ2-3 TRBD2
CSVGGAEQYF TGCAGCGTGGGAGGGGCCGAGCAGTACTTC TRBV29-1 NA TRBJ2-7 TRBD2
CASSHSSGLLTYEQYF TGCGCCAGCAGCCATTCCTCGGGACTTTTGACCTACGAGCAGTACTTC TRBV4-1 once TRBJ2-7 NA
CASSEAGYTEAFF TGTGCCAGCAGTGAAGCCGGATACACTGAAGCTTTCTTT TRBV2 NA TRBJ1-1 NA
CASMALNSNTGELFF TGTGCCAGTATGGCCCTGAATTCGAACACCGGGGAGCTGTTTTTT TRBV19 NA TRBJ2-2 NA
CASSFRVGEQFF TGTGCCAGCAGTTTCCGGGTCGGTGAGCAGTTCTTC TRBV27 NA TRBJ2-1 NA
CASSKGTSQTDTQYF TGTGCCAGCAGCAAAGGGACTAGTCAGACCGATACGCAGTATTTT TRBV21-1 once TRBJ2-3 NA
CASSSSGARNSPLHF TGTGCCAGCAGCTCTTCCGGGGCGAGAAATTCACCCCTCCACTTT TRBV7-3 few TRBJ1-6 NA
CASSVSTSGTPYEQYF TGTGCCAGCAGCGTAAGCACTAGCGGGACCCCCTACGAGCAGTACTTC TRBV3-1/TRBV3-2 NA TRBJ2-7 TRBD2
CASSGSTGWYTF TGTGCCAGCAGCGGTAGTACAGGGTGGTACACCTTC TRBV7-2 NA TRBJ1-2 NA
CASSARQSPGNTIYF TGTGCCAGCAGCGCCCGACAAAGCCCTGGAAACACCATATATTTT TRBV9 NA TRBJ1-3 NA
CASTLGPQETQYF TGTGCCAGCACCTTAGGGCCCCAAGAGACCCAGTACTTC TRBV11-2 NA TRBJ2-5 NA
CASSPIRNSGNTIYF TGTGCCAGCTCACCAATCCGGAACTCTGGAAACACCATATATTTT TRBV18 once TRBJ1-3 NA
CAWGDRLDGLYEQYF TGTGCCTGGGGCGACCGACTAGATGGGCTCTACGAGCAGTACTTC TRBV30 NA TRBJ2-7 NA
CASRRGGLNSPLHF TGTGCCAGCAGGCGGGGGGGCCTCAATTCACCCCTCCACTTT TRBV7-2 NA TRBJ1-6 NA
CASSYARSMNTEAFF TGTGCCAGCAGTTACGCACGGTCCATGAACACTGAAGCTTTCTTT TRBV6-5 NA TRBJ1-1 NA
CASSSTTARDTEAFF TGCGCCAGCAGCTCTACGACGGCGAGGGACACTGAAGCTTTCTTT TRBV5-1 NA TRBJ1-1 NA
CSVVLGGAENTEAFF TGCAGCGTTGTTCTGGGGGGCGCGGAGAACACTGAAGCTTTCTTT TRBV29-1 NA TRBJ1-1 NA
CASSEAPPFSPNYGYTF TGTGCCAGCAGTGAAGCGCCCCCCTTCAGCCCTAACTATGGCTACACCTTC TRBV6-1 NA TRBJ1-2 NA
CASRFTDSPNTGELFF TGCGCCAGCAGATTTACGGACAGCCCGAACACCGGGGAGCTGTTTTTT TRBV5-1 NA TRBJ2-2 NA
CASRGGTFIVAFF TGTGCCAGCAGGGGAGGGACCTTTATAGTAGCTTTCTTT TRBV2 NA TRBJ1-1 NA
CASSDNRVERLFF TGTGCCAGCAGCGACAACAGGGTGGAGCGACTGTTTTTT TRBV7-9 once TRBJ1-4 NA
CASSFPGGWETQYF TGTGCCAGCAGCTTCCCAGGGGGCTGGGAGACCCAGTACTTC TRBV5-5 NA TRBJ2-5 TRBD1
CASSVLVPDEQFF TGTGCCAGCAGCGTTTTGGTCCCGGACGAGCAGTTCTTC TRBV9 NA TRBJ2-1 NA
CASSLAPQGAWETQYF TGTGCCAGCAGCTTAGCCCCACAGGGGGCCTGGGAGACCCAGTACTTC TRBV7-2 NA TRBJ2-5 TRBD1
CASIRTGAYNEQFF TGTGCCAGCATCCGAACCGGGGCTTACAATGAGCAGTTCTTC TRBV2 NA TRBJ2-1 NA
CAISERQRRLGNTIYF TGTGCCATCAGTGAGCGACAGAGGAGGTTAGGAAACACCATATATTTT TRBV10-3 NA TRBJ1-3 NA
CASSLVGGTGELFF TGTGCCAGCAGCTTGGTGGGGGGGACCGGGGAGCTGTTTTTT TRBV5-4 NA TRBJ2-2 TRBD2
CASSMVDHSGNTIYF TGTGCCAGTAGTATGGTGGACCACTCTGGAAACACCATATATTTT TRBV19 NA TRBJ1-3 NA
CASSSLAGGEGTEAFF TGTGCCAGTAGTAGCCTCGCAGGGGGCGAGGGCACTGAAGCTTTCTTT TRBV19 NA TRBJ1-1 TRBD1
CASSRDASSYNEQFF TGTGCCAGCAGCCGGGACGCGAGCTCCTACAATGAGCAGTTCTTC TRBV5-4 NA TRBJ2-1 NA
CASSLAGNRNEQYF TGTGCCAGCAGCTTGGCGGGGAATCGGAACGAGCAGTACTTC TRBV7-9 NA TRBJ2-7 NA
CAWSLGSRQPQHF TGTGCCTGGAGTTTAGGGTCGCGACAGCCCCAGCATTTT TRBV30 NA TRBJ1-5 NA
CASSPQGNEQYF TGCGCCAGCAGCCCACAGGGAAACGAGCAGTACTTC TRBV5-1 NA TRBJ2-7 NA
CASSLPGQWAGELFF TGTGCCAGCAGCTTACCGGGACAGTGGGCCGGGGAGCTGTTTTTT TRBV4-2 NA TRBJ2-2 TRBD1
CASSNRDYGYEQYF TGCGCCAGCAGCAACCGGGACTACGGCTACGAGCAGTACTTC TRBV5-1 NA TRBJ2-7 TRBD2
CASRARDSYEQYF TGTGCCAGCAGGGCACGGGACAGCTACGAGCAGTACTTC TRBV6-5 NA TRBJ2-7 TRBD1
CASSSGTSNEKLFF TGTGCCAGCAGCTCCGGGACATCTAATGAAAAACTGTTTTTT TRBV6-5 NA TRBJ1-4 NA
CASSRRGGAYQPQHF TGTGCCAGTAGTAGAAGAGGGGGCGCTTATCAGCCCCAGCATTTT TRBV19 few TRBJ1-5 TRBD1
CASSSGTGGVDEQFF TGTGCCAGCAGCTCCGGGACAGGGGGAGTAGATGAGCAGTTCTTC TRBV7-3 NA TRBJ2-1 TRBD1
CASSLTGLTYGYTF TGTGCCAGCAGTTTGACAGGCCTAACCTATGGCTACACCTTC TRBV2 many TRBJ1-2 NA